Listed below are T cell receptor beta chains from one sample, sequenced in a study of T cell responses to AZD1222 COVID-19 vaccine. Repertoires were generated with immunoSEQ multiplex PCR, while TCRdb's copy carries only in-frame clones and drops some. The sample includes approximately 180,000 clones, about 91% of them seen just once. The material sequenced was peripheral blood, taken on day 0 of AZD1222 vaccination. Every receptor here comes from an adult in good health. Each CDR3 is given with its conserved first and last residue. Each record gives: clone size, D gene, J gene, V gene, CDR3 protein, CDR3 DNA. D genes are given only for firm matches. For some rows the clone size is stated as once, few or many, or as a class when expanded; others skip it.

once | NA | TRBJ1-5 | TRBV7-2 | CASSPGVEGRGNQPQHF | TGTGCCAGCAGCCCCGGGGTCGAAGGGAGGGGCAATCAGCCCCAGCATTTT
few | TRBD1 | TRBJ1-5 | TRBV14 | CASSHTGTGVPQPQHF | TGTGCCAGCAGCCATACCGGGACAGGGGTCCCTCAGCCCCAGCATTTT
NA | TRBD2 | TRBJ2-3 | TRBV10-3 | CAISESRTSGVGFTDTQYF | TGTGCCATCAGTGAGTCGAGGACTAGCGGCGTTGGGTTCACAGATACGCAGTATTTT
NA | NA | TRBJ1-5 | TRBV5-1 | CASSLDSGQPQHF | TGCGCCAGCAGCTTGGATTCGGGGCAGCCCCAGCATTTT
NA | NA | TRBJ2-7 | TRBV2 | CASSEEGVEYF | TGTGCCAGCAGTGAAGAGGGAGTAGAGTACTTC
NA | NA | TRBJ2-1 | TRBV27 | CASSTRRTYNEQFF | TGTGCCAGCAGTACTAGACGGACCTACAATGAGCAGTTCTTC
NA | NA | TRBJ2-2 | TRBV2 | CASTRGQVGVTGELFF | TGTGCCAGCACCAGAGGACAAGTAGGGGTAACCGGGGAGCTGTTTTTT
NA | TRBD1 | TRBJ2-1 | TRBV16 | CASSQFGRQGADEQFF | TGTGCCAGCAGCCAATTCGGGAGACAGGGGGCCGATGAGCAGTTCTTC
NA | NA | TRBJ1-2 | TRBV29-1 | CSVEEGGNYGYTF | TGCAGCGTTGAAGAAGGGGGGAACTATGGCTACACCTTC
once | NA | TRBJ2-7 | TRBV30 | CALGEQYF | TGTGCTCTGGGGGAGCAGTACTTC
NA | NA | TRBJ1-2 | TRBV3-1/TRBV3-2 | CASSQDEYGYTF | TGTGCCAGCAGCCAAGATGAATATGGCTACACCTTC
NA | NA | TRBJ1-1 | TRBV6-1 | CASSEIAGEAFF | TGTGCCAGCAGTGAAATTGCGGGGGAGGCTTTCTTT
NA | NA | TRBJ1-2 | TRBV19 | CASSISGRYGYTF | TGTGCCAGTAGTATATCAGGGCGTTATGGCTACACCTTC
once | TRBD1 | TRBJ1-4 | TRBV5-5 | CASSDGTGDEKLFF | TGTGCCAGCAGCGACGGGACAGGGGATGAAAAACTGTTTTTT
NA | NA | TRBJ2-3 | TRBV3-1/TRBV3-2 | CASSPRTDTQYF | TGTGCCAGCAGCCCCCGGACAGATACGCAGTATTTT
NA | NA | TRBJ2-1 | TRBV10-3 | CAISEGVSEQFF | TGTGCCATCAGTGAAGGGGTTAGTGAGCAGTTCTTC
once | NA | TRBJ1-2 | TRBV10-3 | CATSLSGGGYTF | TGTGCCACCTCTCTGTCTGGCGGAGGCTACACCTTC
NA | NA | TRBJ2-3 | TRBV5-1 | CASSLGQFTDTQYF | TGCGCCAGCAGCTTGGGTCAATTCACAGATACGCAGTATTTT
NA | NA | TRBJ1-4 | TRBV12-3/TRBV12-4 | CASSPQGNEKLFF | TGTGCCAGCAGTCCACAGGGTAATGAAAAACTGTTTTTT
NA | NA | TRBJ1-2 | TRBV28 | CASSFQREGMALGYTF | TGTGCCAGCAGTTTCCAGAGGGAGGGAATGGCCCTTGGCTACACCTTC
NA | NA | TRBJ1-4 | TRBV7-9 | CASSLQGAEKLFF | TGTGCCAGCAGCTTACAGGGAGCCGAAAAACTGTTTTTT
NA | NA | TRBJ1-6 | TRBV4-1 | CASSPTGGPLHF | TGCGCCAGCAGCCCCACCGGGGGACCCCTCCACTTT
NA | TRBD1 | TRBJ2-3 | TRBV5-1 | CASSLGTGGHSSTDTQYF | TGCGCCAGCAGCTTGGGGACAGGGGGCCATTCTAGCACAGATACGCAGTATTTT
NA | TRBD1 | TRBJ1-5 | TRBV28 | CASSLSGQGAYQPQHF | TGTGCCAGCAGTTTATCCGGACAGGGGGCTTATCAGCCCCAGCATTTT
NA | NA | TRBJ2-5 | TRBV10-3 | CAISGSGNGKETQYF | TGTGCCATCAGTGGATCGGGGAATGGTAAAGAGACCCAGTACTTC